The source of this T cell receptor beta chain is a study of regulatory T cells in long-lasting Graves disease. The study, taken as a whole, reports: Newly diagnosed disease favored TRBV20-1 and TRBJ2-1 over persistent disease. Lower TCR diversity characterized persistent Graves' patients relative to newly diagnosed patients.

Arm-PCR of CDR3 regions and iRepertoire HTBI primers were the basis on which TCR beta libraries were built. Each CDR3 protein is one row after TCRdb ran MiXCR on the multiplex PCR reads. In the table there are roughly 410,000 distinct CDR3 sequences, 14% to 15% of which are singletons. Trimming took off 0 bases at V and 5 bases at J, with 3 bases between the two ends. This CDR3 contains 12 residues. Germline CDR1 and CDR2: SGDLS and YYNGEE. Ten or more counts support this clonotype. As yet, its antigen is unknown. The time point here: newly diagnosed GD, antithyroid drugs for less than 3 months. The TCR library was prepared using RNA isolated from PBMCs. This sample also belongs to another study, concerning T cells in Graves' hyperthyroidism and ophthalmopathy. In that study: Any patient presenting with uncontrolled infection, other autoimmune disease, pregnancy or lactation was left out. The primer set for the first-round RT-PCR of the TCR CDR3 was HTBI.

This chain uses TRBV9 with TRBJ2-1; D ambiguous. The sequence was obtained from a woman aged 40 to 49 with Graves disease. The material was peripheral blood mononuclear cells (PBMCs), obtained at new diagnosis, from a patient treated with antithyroid drugs. The CDR3 DNA reads as TGTGCCAGCAGCGTAGGGGACAATGAGCAGTTCTTC. This codes for CASSVGDNEQFF.